This T cell receptor beta chain comes out of a study of blood T cell repertoires in COVID-19. Turning to the study itself: The United States, Italy and Spain provided the acute and convalescent COVID-19 samples.

Sequencing was performed with immunoSEQ multiplex PCR; in TCRdb, only in-frame clones are kept and a portion is missing. The sample carries 200,000 to 300,000 clones, around four fifths recorded once. This clone appeared a single time. There are 17 residues in the CDR3. Germline trimming cut 2 bases from V and 2 bases from J; bases unmatched to any gene: 10. Germline-derived CDR1 and CDR2 are GTSNPN and SVGIG (reference sequence). The V and J genes are TRBV30 and TRBJ2-1, with 9 bases that match TRBD2. This TCR derives from a man aged 45 to 65 with acute or convalescent COVID-19. The sequencing input was peripheral blood. This CDR3 is CAWSRARLADTYNEQFF. The CDR3 region has the DNA TGTGCCTGGAGTCGGGCCCGACTAGCGGATACCTACAATGAGCAGTTCTTC.